This T cell receptor (beta chain) came from a study of T cell clonotyping in hematopoietic cell transplantation. TCRdb keeps only in-frame clones here, not all; method: immunoSEQ multiplex PCR. This table holds tens of thousands of clones, more than 60% found once. The study's findings and limits: CD4 and CD8 repertoire contributions could not be separated without sorting. Few recipient clonotypes overlapped donors; over 95% were de novo at given depth. Recipient TCR diversity dropped after transplant; expanded clonotypes rose from day 30 to 180.

A word on this clone: The antigen remains unidentified.

The time point denotes: recipient sample about 28 days before transplant, after cytoreduction. Recipient blood drawn about 28 days pretransplant and days 30, 100, 180 after. This receptor was taken from a woman in her thirties with chronic myeloid leukemia. Some clones in this sample may be carry-over from other donors' samples. The specimen was peripheral blood mononuclear cells, collected before stem cell transplant.

CDR3 protein: CASSTPTGSNTEAFF. CDR3 in DNA: TGTGCCAGCAGCACCCCGACAGGGTCGAACACTGAAGCTTTCTTT. V gene TRBV7-8 combines with J gene TRBJ1-1, with TRBD1 identical over 7 bases. This CDR3 has 15 residues. The V segment lost 5 bases and the J segment 1 base; nucleotides outside the gene matches: 7. Per the germline V gene, CDR1 is SGHVS and CDR2 is FQNEAQ.